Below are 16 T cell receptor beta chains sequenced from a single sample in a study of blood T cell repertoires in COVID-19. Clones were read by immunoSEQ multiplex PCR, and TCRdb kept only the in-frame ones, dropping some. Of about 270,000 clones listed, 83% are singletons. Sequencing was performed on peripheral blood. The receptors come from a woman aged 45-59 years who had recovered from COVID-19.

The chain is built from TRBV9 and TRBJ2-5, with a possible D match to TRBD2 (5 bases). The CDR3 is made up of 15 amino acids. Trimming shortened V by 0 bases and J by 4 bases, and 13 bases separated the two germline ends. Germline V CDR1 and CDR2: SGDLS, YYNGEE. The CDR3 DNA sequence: TGTGCCAGCAGCGTAGTCACTAGTGGGTTAGAGACCCAGTACTTC. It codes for CASSVVTSGLETQYF.

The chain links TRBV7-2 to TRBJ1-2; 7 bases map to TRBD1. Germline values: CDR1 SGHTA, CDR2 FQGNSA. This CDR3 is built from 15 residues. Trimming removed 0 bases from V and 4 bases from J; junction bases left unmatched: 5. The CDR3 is CASSLAPGQSYGYTF. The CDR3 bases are TGTGCCAGCAGCTTAGCCCCGGGACAGAGCTATGGCTACACCTTC. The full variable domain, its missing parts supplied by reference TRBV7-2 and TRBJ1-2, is GAGVSQSPSNKVTEKGKDVELRCDPISGHTALYWYRQSLGQGLEFLIYFQGNSAPDKSGLPSDRFSAERTGGSVSTLTIQRTQQEDSAVYLCASSLAPGQSYGYTFGSGTRLTVV.

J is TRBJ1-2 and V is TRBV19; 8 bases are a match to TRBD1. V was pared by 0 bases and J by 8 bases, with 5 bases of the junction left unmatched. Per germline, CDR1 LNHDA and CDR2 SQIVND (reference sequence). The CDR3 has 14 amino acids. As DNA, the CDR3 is TGTGCCAGTAGTATAGATCCGGACAGGGACGGCTACACCTTC. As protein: CASSIDPDRDGYTF.

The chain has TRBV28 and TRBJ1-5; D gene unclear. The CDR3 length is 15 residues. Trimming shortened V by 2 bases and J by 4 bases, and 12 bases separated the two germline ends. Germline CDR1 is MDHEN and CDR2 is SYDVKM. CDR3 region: CASSLLVQRNQPQHF. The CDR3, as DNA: TGTGCCAGCAGTTTACTCGTACAGAGAAATCAGCCCCAGCATTTT.

This chain's CDR3 is CASSLNVAGNTEAFF. The CDR3 nucleotides read TGCGCCAGCAGCTTGAATGTGGCTGGGAACACTGAAGCTTTCTTT. The chain couples TRBV5-1 to TRBJ1-1; no clear D gene. Trimming removed 1 base at V and 1 base at J, with 11 bases between. CDR3 length: 15 amino acids. CDR1 is SGHRS, CDR2 YFSETQ, per germline. Full variable domain (missing parts from reference TRBV5-1 and TRBJ1-1): KAGVTQTPRYLIKTRGQQVTLSCSPISGHRSVSWYQQTPGQGLQFLFEYFSETQRNKGNFPGRFSGRQFSNSRSEMNVSTLELGDSALYLCASSLNVAGNTEAFFGQGTRLTVV.

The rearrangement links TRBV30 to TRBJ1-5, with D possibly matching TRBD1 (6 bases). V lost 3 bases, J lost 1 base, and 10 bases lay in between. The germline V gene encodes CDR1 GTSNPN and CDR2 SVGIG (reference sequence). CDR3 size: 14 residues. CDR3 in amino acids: CAWRTQGSNQPQHF. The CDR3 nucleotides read TGTGCCTGGAGAACTCAGGGGAGCAATCAGCCCCAGCATTTT.

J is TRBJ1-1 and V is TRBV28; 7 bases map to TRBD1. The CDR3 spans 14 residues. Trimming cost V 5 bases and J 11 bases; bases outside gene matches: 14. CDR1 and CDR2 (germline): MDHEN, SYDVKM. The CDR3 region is CASSPQPRGTWAFF. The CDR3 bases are TGTGCCAGCAGTCCACAACCCAGGGGGACTTGGGCTTTCTTT.

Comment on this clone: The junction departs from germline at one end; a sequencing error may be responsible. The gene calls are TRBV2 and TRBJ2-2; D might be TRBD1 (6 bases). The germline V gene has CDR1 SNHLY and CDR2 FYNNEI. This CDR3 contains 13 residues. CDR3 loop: CASFGQRTGSSVF. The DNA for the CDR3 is TGTGCCAGCTTCGGACAGCGGACGGGGAGTTCGGTTTTT.

The CDR3 DNA reads TGTGCCAGCGGGACAGGGGGCACAGATACGCAGTATTTT. Its protein is CASGTGGTDTQYF. J is TRBJ2-3 and V is TRBV7-2, with 10 bases identical to TRBD1. CDR1 is SGHTA, CDR2 FQGNSA, per germline. CDR3 length: 13 residues. V trimming: 8 bases; J trimming: 1 base; junction bases outside the gene matches: 0.

CDR3 bases: TGTGCCAGCAGCCCAAGCGAGGCTAGCGGGAATTTCTACGAGCAGTACTTC. Its protein product is CASSPSEASGNFYEQYF. V usage is TRBV3-1 (or the pseudogene TRBV3-2) and J usage is TRBJ2-7; 9 bases agree with TRBD2. Germline assignment: CDR1 LGHDT and CDR2 YNNKEL (reference sequence). After removal of 4 bases from V and 3 bases from J, the junction contained 13 bases not matched to a gene. This CDR3 has 17 residues.

CDR3 protein: CASSYSSLSPYYGYTF. CDR3 bases: TGTGCCAGCAGTTACTCGTCCCTCTCCCCCTACTATGGCTACACCTTC. The gene calls are TRBV6-5 and TRBJ1-2; no clear D. Germline-derived CDR1 and CDR2 are MNHEY and SVGAGI. With 0 bases removed from V and 3 bases from J, the gap between germline ends came to 14 bases. The CDR3 spans 16 residues.

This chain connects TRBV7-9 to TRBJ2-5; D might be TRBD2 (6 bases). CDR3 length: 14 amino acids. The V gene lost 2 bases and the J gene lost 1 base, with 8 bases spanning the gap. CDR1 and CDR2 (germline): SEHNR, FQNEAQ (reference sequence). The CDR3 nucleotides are TGTGCCAGCAGCTTAATAGCGGCCCAAGAGACCCAGTACTTC. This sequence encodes CASSLIAAQETQYF.

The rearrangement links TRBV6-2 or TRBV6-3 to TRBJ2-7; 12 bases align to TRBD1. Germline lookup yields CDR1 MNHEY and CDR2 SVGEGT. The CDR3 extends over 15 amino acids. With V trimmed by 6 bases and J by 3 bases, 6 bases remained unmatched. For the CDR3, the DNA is TGTGCCAGCAGCAGCCGGGACAGGGGGCTCTACGAGCAGTACTTC. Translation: CASSSRDRGLYEQYF.

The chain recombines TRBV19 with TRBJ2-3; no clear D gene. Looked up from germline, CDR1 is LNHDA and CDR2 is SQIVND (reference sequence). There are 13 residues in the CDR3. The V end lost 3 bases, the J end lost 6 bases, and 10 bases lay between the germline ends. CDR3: CASSIYPYDTQYF. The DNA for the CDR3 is TGTGCCAGTAGTATCTACCCCTACGATACGCAGTATTTT. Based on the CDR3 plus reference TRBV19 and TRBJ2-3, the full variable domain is DGGITQSPKYLFRKEGQNVTLSCEQNLNHDAMYWYRQDPGQGLRLIYYSQIVNDFQKGDIAEGYSVSREKKESFPLTVTSAQKNPTAFYLCASSIYPYDTQYFGPGTRLTVL.

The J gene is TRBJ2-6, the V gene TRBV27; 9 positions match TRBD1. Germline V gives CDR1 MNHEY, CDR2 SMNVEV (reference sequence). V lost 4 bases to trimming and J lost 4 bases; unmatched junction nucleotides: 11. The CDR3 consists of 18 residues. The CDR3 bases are TGTGCCAGCAGTTCACCGGGACAGGGCCCTTGGGGGGCCAACGTCCTGACTTTC. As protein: CASSSPGQGPWGANVLTF.

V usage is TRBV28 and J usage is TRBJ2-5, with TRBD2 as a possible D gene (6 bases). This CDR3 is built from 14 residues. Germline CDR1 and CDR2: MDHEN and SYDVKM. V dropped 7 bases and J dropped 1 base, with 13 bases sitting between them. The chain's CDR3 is CASKGGALQETQYF. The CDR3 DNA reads TGTGCCAGCAAAGGCGGGGCGCTCCAAGAGACCCAGTACTTC.